The 32 T cell receptor beta chains given below trace back to one sample, sequenced in a study of blood T cell repertoires in COVID-19. Clones were sequenced by immunoSEQ multiplex PCR, and TCRdb holds only the in-frame ones, with some missing. This table holds 50,000 to 80,000 clones, 85% to 90% found once. What was sequenced was PBMCs or T cells enriched from blood (not recorded which). Every receptor here comes from a woman between 40 and 55 years old who had recovered from COVID-19.

The rearrangement joins TRBV2 to TRBJ2-4; 7 bases are shared with TRBD1. CDR3 size: 15 residues. V lost 6 bases and J lost 0; bases outside the gene matches: 5. Germline CDR1 and CDR2: SNHLY and FYNNEI. The CDR3 DNA reads as TGTGCCAGCAGACAGGGGCTACTAGCCAAAAACATTCAGTACTTC. Translating it yields CASRQGLLAKNIQYF.

This chain connects TRBV5-1 to TRBJ1-6; D is possibly TRBD1 (5 bases). This CDR3 contains 16 residues. The germline CDR1 and CDR2 sequences are SGHRS and YFSETQ. Deletions cut 0 bases from V and 5 bases from J, with 12 bases between. CDR3 loop: CASSLAAGGNNSPLHF. CDR3 DNA: TGCGCCAGCAGCTTGGCCGCGGGGGGGAATAATTCACCCCTCCACTTT.

The V call is TRBV27, the J call TRBJ2-7, with 9 bases matching TRBD1. J was trimmed by 1 base and V by 7 bases; bases with no gene match: 5. The germline V gene encodes CDR1 MNHEY and CDR2 SMNVEV (reference sequence). This CDR3 contains 14 residues. The CDR3 is CASTDRGGSYEQYF. The DNA for the CDR3 is TGTGCCAGCACAGACAGGGGGGGGTCCTACGAGCAGTACTTC.

The chain couples TRBV19 to TRBJ2-1; 9 positions agree with TRBD2. Trimming took 7 bases from V and 4 from J; bases not matched to a gene: 2. This CDR3 contains 13 residues. Germline V gene data show CDR1 as LNHDA and CDR2 as SQIVND (reference sequence). CDR3 residues: CASTSGVYNEQFF. The CDR3 DNA reads as TGTGCCAGTACTAGCGGGGTTTACAATGAGCAGTTCTTC.

This clone has just one count. V gene TRBV4-2 combines with J gene TRBJ2-2; the D is unclear. V was clipped by 0 bases and J by 9 bases, with 8 bases between them. Germline-derived CDR1 and CDR2 are LGHNA and YNFKEQ. This CDR3 region has 13 residues. CDR3 in amino acids: CASSQEGRRELFF. CDR3 nucleotides: TGTGCCAGCAGCCAAGAGGGCAGGAGGGAGCTGTTTTTT.

The chain employs TRBV9 and TRBJ2-1; the D gene is possibly TRBD1 (5 bases). Germline values: CDR1 SGDLS, CDR2 YYNGEE. V lost 2 bases, J lost 5 bases, and 8 bases lay in between. This CDR3 contains 13 residues. The CDR3 here is CASSVSGNNEQFF. The DNA of the CDR3 is TGTGCCAGCAGCGTCTCAGGGAACAATGAGCAGTTCTTC.

This clone has a handful of counts. The CDR3 spells CASSQGRVTEAFF. The CDR3 nucleotides read TGTGCCAGCAGCCAAGGGCGGGTCACTGAAGCTTTCTTT. The chain has TRBV3-1 (or the pseudogene TRBV3-2) and TRBJ1-1; the D is unclear. CDR1 LGHDT and CDR2 YNNKEL come from the germline V gene (reference sequence). Trimming left V 1 base short and J 4 bases short, with 7 bases between. CDR3 size: 13 residues.

This rearrangement joins TRBV5-4 to TRBJ2-1; 8 bases are shared with TRBD2. The ends lost 0 bases at V and 9 bases at J; junction bases unmatched: 2. From germline, CDR1 is SGHNT and CDR2 YYREEE (reference sequence). The CDR3 is 13 amino acids. The CDR3, as DNA: TGTGCCAGCAGCTTGGGACTAGCGATTGAGCAGTTCTTC. It yields the protein CASSLGLAIEQFF. The full variable domain, completed using reference TRBV5-4 and TRBJ2-1, is ETGVTQSPTHLIKTRGQQVTLRCSSQSGHNTVSWYQQALGQGPQFIFQYYREEENGRGNFPPRFSGLQFPNYSSELNVNALELDDSALYLCASSLGLAIEQFFGPGTRLTVL.

This chain joins TRBV7-9 and TRBJ2-1, with TRBD2 identical over 7 bases. The V segment lost 5 bases and the J segment 7 bases; nucleotides outside the gene matches: 14. The CDR3 runs 16 residues. Germline lookup yields CDR1 SEHNR and CDR2 FQNEAQ (reference sequence). CDR3 sequence (DNA): TGTGCCAGCAGCCCAAATTTGGGGGAGGGGCTGAATGAGCAGTTCTTC. The encoded protein is CASSPNLGEGLNEQFF. Full variable domain (missing parts from reference TRBV7-9 and TRBJ2-1): DTGVSQNPRHKITKRGQNVTFRCDPISEHNRLYWYRQTLGQGPEFLTYFQNEAQLEKSRLLSDRFSAERPKGSFSTLEIQRTEQGDSAMYLCASSPNLGEGLNEQFFGPGTRLTVL.

J is TRBJ1-2 and V is TRBV19; D possibly corresponds to TRBD1 (6 bases). The CDR3 sequence is 15 residues long. V was trimmed by 3 bases and J by 4 bases, leaving 15 bases between them. Germline values: CDR1 LNHDA, CDR2 SQIVND (reference sequence). CDR3 loop: CASSIQGRGLYGYTF. The CDR3 coding sequence is TGTGCCAGTAGTATTCAGGGGCGAGGCCTCTATGGCTACACCTTC.

This clone has more than one count but fewer than ten. The chain combines TRBV6-1 with TRBJ1-3; a weak D match, TRBD1 (5 bases). CDR1 is MNHNS, CDR2 SASEGT, per germline. Deletions cut 1 base from V and 3 bases from J, with 10 bases between. The CDR3 runs 15 residues. CDR3 residues: CASSEEGRGGNTIYF. CDR3 DNA sequence: TGTGCCAGCAGTGAAGAGGGGCGAGGTGGAAACACCATATATTTT.

This clone was counted a single time. This chain joins TRBV2 and TRBJ2-6; 10 bases are a match to TRBD1. J gave up 1 base and V 6 bases, and 6 bases lay outside the gene matches. This CDR3 region has 17 residues. The germline V gene encodes CDR1 SNHLY and CDR2 FYNNEI. The CDR3: CASRGRDRGSGANVLTF. CDR3 nucleotide sequence: TGTGCCAGCAGGGGTCGGGACAGGGGATCTGGGGCCAACGTCCTGACTTTC.

J is TRBJ1-6 and V is TRBV2; no firm D call. V lost 7 bases and J lost 5, with 15 bases in between. The CDR3 spans 15 residues. Germline values: CDR1 SNHLY, CDR2 FYNNEI. CDR3 sequence reads: CASITGIRDNSPLHF. The CDR3 DNA is TGTGCCAGCATCACGGGGATACGGGATAATTCACCCCTCCACTTT. The complete variable domain, with remaining parts taken from reference TRBV2 and TRBJ1-6, reads EPEVTQTPSHQVTQMGQEVILRCVPISNHLYFYWYRQILGQKVEFLVSFYNNEISEKSEIFDDQFSVERPDGSNFTLKIRSTKLEDSAMYFCASITGIRDNSPLHFGNGTRLTVT.

This chain's CDR3 is CASSFNRQGGELFF. CDR3 coding DNA: TGTGCCAGCAGCTTTAACAGGCAGGGCGGGGAGCTGTTTTTT. The chain has TRBV7-9 and TRBJ2-2, with D possibly matching TRBD1 (5 bases). Per germline, CDR1 SEHNR and CDR2 FQNEAQ (reference sequence). The V and J ends lost 3 bases and 7 bases respectively, with 12 bases between them. The CDR3 totals 14 residues.

The chain carries TRBV2 and TRBJ2-2, with 7 positions matching TRBD2. V gave up 6 bases and J gave up 7 bases; unmatched junction bases: 5. The CDR3 length is 13 residues. The germline V gene encodes CDR1 SNHLY and CDR2 FYNNEI. In DNA form, the CDR3 reads TGTGCCAGCAGAGCGGGGACGGTCGGGGAGCTGTTTTTT. Amino acids: CASRAGTVGELFF.

The rearrangement links TRBV10-2 to TRBJ2-7, with D tentatively TRBD1 (6 bases). Per the germline V gene, CDR1 is WSHSY and CDR2 is SAAADI. There are 14 residues in the CDR3. The V and J ends lost 1 base and 6 bases respectively, with 13 bases between them. CDR3 sequence: CASSELGDKGEQYF. CDR3 nucleotide sequence: TGCGCCAGCAGTGAGTTAGGGGACAAAGGCGAGCAGTACTTC.

V gene TRBV20-1 combines with J gene TRBJ2-5; 7 bases align to TRBD2. Germline assignment: CDR1 DFQATT and CDR2 SNEGSKA (reference sequence). Trimming removed 7 bases from V and 2 bases from J; junction bases left unmatched: 10. The CDR3 length is 14 residues. The CDR3 region has the DNA TGCAGTGTTAGTCGGCTAGCGGTGCAAGAGACCCAGTACTTC. Protein sequence: CSVSRLAVQETQYF.

In this sample, this clone turned up once. The chain employs TRBV19 and TRBJ2-3, with 11 positions matching TRBD2. Per germline, CDR1 LNHDA and CDR2 SQIVND (reference sequence). This CDR3 has 17 residues. The V gene end was trimmed by 5 bases and the J gene end by 6 bases; junction bases not matched to a gene: 13. The CDR3 region has the DNA TGTGCCAGTAGTTTATCTAGCGGGGGGCCCGGTAGGGATACGCAGTATTTT. Amino acid sequence: CASSLSSGGPGRDTQYF.

The CDR3: CASTRTGGRGTGELFF. DNA of the CDR3: TGTGCCAGCACCCGGACAGGGGGCAGGGGTACCGGGGAGCTGTTTTTT. The chain is built from TRBV2 and TRBJ2-2, with 11 bases that match TRBD1. Germline lookup yields CDR1 SNHLY and CDR2 FYNNEI. There are 16 residues in the CDR3. The junction had 9 bases not matched to a gene; V was cut back by 7 bases and J by 5 bases.

The V gene is TRBV6-5, the J gene TRBJ1-4; D unclear. The V gene lost 8 bases and the J gene lost 8 bases, with 18 bases spanning the gap. The CDR3 extends over 14 amino acids. Germline lookup yields CDR1 MNHEY and CDR2 SVGAGI. The DNA of the CDR3 is TGTGCCAGCGCAGACCCAAGCGGTTCAGAAAAACTGTTTTTT. Its translation is CASADPSGSEKLFF.

The chain couples TRBV9 to TRBJ1-2; D is ambiguous. V was shortened by 3 bases and J by 6 bases, with 9 bases between the two germline ends. The CDR3 extends over 12 amino acids. Germline values: CDR1 SGDLS, CDR2 YYNGEE. This CDR3 reads CASSGEGNGYTF. In DNA form, the CDR3 reads TGTGCCAGCAGCGGTGAGGGTAATGGCTACACCTTC.

The V call is TRBV9, the J call TRBJ1-2; 9 nucleotides agree with TRBD1. The trim removed 0 bases at V and 1 base at J, leaving 1 base unmatched. Germline V gene sequence: CDR1 SGDLS, CDR2 YYNGEE. The CDR3 contains 15 residues. CDR3 protein: CASSVGQGVNYGYTF. DNA of the CDR3: TGTGCCAGCAGCGTAGGACAGGGGGTTAACTATGGCTACACCTTC.

The chain couples TRBV5-1 to TRBJ2-2; the D gene is possibly TRBD1 (6 bases). There are 15 residues in the CDR3. Trimming took 5 bases from V and 5 from J, leaving 16 bases between them. Looked up from germline, CDR1 is SGHRS and CDR2 is YFSETQ. The CDR3 nucleotides are TGCGCCAGCAGATTACCGCGCAGGGGAACCGGGGAGCTGTTTTTT. Translation: CASRLPRRGTGELFF.

The V and J genes are TRBV2 and TRBJ1-4; D remains ambiguous. Deletions cut 6 bases from V and 4 bases from J, with 12 bases between. The germline gives CDR1 SNHLY, CDR2 FYNNEI. The CDR3 is 14 amino acids. The DNA for the CDR3 is TGTGCCAGCAGGGGCAGAATCGTTAATGAAAAACTGTTTTTT. It translates to CASRGRIVNEKLFF.

This clone was recorded a few times. The genes are TRBV5-1 and TRBJ1-2, with TRBD1 matching over 7 bases. J lost 8 bases, V lost 0 bases, and 1 base had no gene match. CDR1 is SGHRS, CDR2 YFSETQ, per germline. The CDR3 is 12 amino acids. CDR3 sequence: CASSLVGGGYTF. CDR3 bases: TGCGCCAGCAGCTTGGTAGGGGGCGGCTACACCTTC.

This chain links TRBV6-5 with TRBJ2-7; possibly TRBD2 for D (6 bases). Trimming took 0 bases from V and 7 from J, leaving 16 bases between them. The CDR3 is 15 amino acids. Germline CDR1 is MNHEY and CDR2 is SVGAGI. CDR3 loop: CASSYSTRDRGEQYF. The DNA of the CDR3 is TGTGCCAGCAGTTACTCGACCAGGGACCGGGGGGAGCAGTACTTC.

V is TRBV19 and J is TRBJ1-3; the match to TRBD1 covers 7 bases. Germline CDR1 is LNHDA and CDR2 is SQIVND (reference sequence). Trimming took 6 bases from V and 4 from J; bases not matched to a gene: 9. The CDR3 is 15 residues long. CDR3 DNA sequence: TGTGCCAGTAGAACCGGACAGGCGAGGGGAAACACCATATATTTT. This gives the protein CASRTGQARGNTIYF.

V gene TRBV9 combines with J gene TRBJ2-7; 7 nucleotides agree with TRBD1. The CDR3 totals 15 residues. With V trimmed by 3 bases and J by 0 bases, 6 bases remained unmatched. The germline V gene has CDR1 SGDLS and CDR2 YYNGEE. CDR3 nucleotide sequence: TGTGCCAGCAGCGGCCGGGACAGTAGCTCCTACGAGCAGTACTTC. It translates to CASSGRDSSSYEQYF.

V gene TRBV6-6 combines with J gene TRBJ2-7; the D is unclear. The CDR3 loop spans 12 amino acids. CDR1 and CDR2 from the germline V gene are MNHNY and SVGAGI (reference sequence). CDR3 bases: TGTGCGATGGCATTACAAGTCTACGAGCAGTACTTC. Translating gives CAMALQVYEQYF.

The V gene is TRBV7-9, the J gene TRBJ1-2, with 7 bases identical to TRBD1. The CDR3 sequence is 14 residues long. V shed 1 base and J 6 bases; nucleotides not matched to a gene: 5. Germline V lookup: CDR1 SEHNR, CDR2 FQNEAQ (reference sequence). The CDR3: CASSLVPGGHGYTF. The CDR3 region has the DNA TGTGCCAGCAGCTTAGTACCAGGGGGTCATGGCTACACCTTC.

The rearrangement links TRBV5-1 to TRBJ2-3; 7 nucleotides line up with TRBD1. V dropped 4 bases and J dropped 4; count of bases not matched to a gene: 6. This CDR3 contains 14 residues. Germline V lookup: CDR1 SGHRS, CDR2 YFSETQ. The CDR3 DNA sequence: TGCGCCAGCAGCCGGATCCAGGGGGCAGATACGCAGTATTTT. It codes for CASSRIQGADTQYF.

The chain is built from TRBV28 and TRBJ2-7; 7 positions agree with TRBD1. This CDR3 has 15 amino acids. V shed 2 bases, J shed 3 bases, and the junction held 7 bases outside the gene matches. Per germline, CDR1 MDHEN and CDR2 SYDVKM. CDR3 region: CASSLDRAVLYEQYF. The CDR3 bases are TGTGCCAGCAGTTTAGACAGGGCGGTCCTCTACGAGCAGTACTTC.